This T cell receptor beta chain was recorded in a study of cytomegalovirus exposure and HLA in healthy donors. PCR employed 60 Vbeta and 13 Jbeta primers. The authors' processing: In a later analysis, of 80 million or so unique beta chains, about 12 million appeared in at least two donors. Measured with immunoSEQ multiplex PCR; TCRdb has only the in-frame clones, and not every one. V, J and clone size derive from that table, while D and trimming were established from the DNA sequence. In total, the table holds 150,000 to 200,000 clones. Trimming stripped 0 bases from V and 0 bases from J, with 12 bases between. The CDR3 extends over 16 amino acids. Germline V gives CDR1 SGHDT, CDR2 YYEEEE.

The V and J genes are TRBV5-6 and TRBJ1-1; D call uncertain. The receptor was isolated from a man younger than 40 in good health and CMV-seronegative. The specimen sequenced was PBMCs. CDR3 DNA: TGTGCCAGCAGCTTGGTGGCCAGGTATATGAACACTGAAGCTTTCTTT. This encodes CASSLVARYMNTEAFF. Full variable domain (missing parts from reference TRBV5-6 and TRBJ1-1): DAGVTQSPTHLIKTRGQQVTLRCSPKSGHDTVSWYQQALGQGPQFIFQYYEEEERQRGNFPDRFSGHQFPNYSSELNVNALLLGDSALYLCASSLVARYMNTEAFFGQGTRLTVV.